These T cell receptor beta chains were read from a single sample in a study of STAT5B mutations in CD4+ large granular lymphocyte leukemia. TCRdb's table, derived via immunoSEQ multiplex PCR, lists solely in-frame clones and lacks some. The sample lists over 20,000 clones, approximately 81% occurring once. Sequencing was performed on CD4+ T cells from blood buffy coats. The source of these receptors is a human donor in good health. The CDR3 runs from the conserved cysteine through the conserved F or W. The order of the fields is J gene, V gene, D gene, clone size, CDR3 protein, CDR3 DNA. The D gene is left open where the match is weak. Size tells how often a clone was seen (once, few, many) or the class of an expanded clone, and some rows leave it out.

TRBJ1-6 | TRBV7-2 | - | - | CASSLDPQANSPLHF | TGTGCCAGCAGCTTAGACCCGCAGGCCAATTCACCCCTCCACTTT
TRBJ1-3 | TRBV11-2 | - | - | CASSFSEGLGNTIYF | TGTGCCAGCAGCTTCAGCGAGGGGCTTGGAAACACCATATATTTT
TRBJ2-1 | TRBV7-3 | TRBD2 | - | CASSSASGSYNEQFF | TGTGCCAGCAGCTCGGCTAGCGGATCCTACAATGAGCAGTTCTTC
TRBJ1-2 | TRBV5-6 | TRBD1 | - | CASSLSGTGNGYTF | TGTGCCAGCAGCTTGTCGGGGACAGGTAATGGCTACACCTTC
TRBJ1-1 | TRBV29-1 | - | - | CSVPVGNTEAFF | TGCAGCGTTCCGGTTGGGAACACTGAAGCTTTCTTT
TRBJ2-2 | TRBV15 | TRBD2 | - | CATSRVRAGGAGELFF | TGTGCCACCAGCAGAGTACGAGCGGGGGGGGCCGGGGAGCTGTTTTTT
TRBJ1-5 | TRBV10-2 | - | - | CASSESTRGREPQHF | TGCGCCAGCAGTGAGTCGACTCGGGGTCGAGAGCCCCAGCATTTT
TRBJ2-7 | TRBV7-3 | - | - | CASSLSGTGTYEQYF | TGTGCCAGCAGCTTATCCGGGACCGGCACCTACGAGCAGTACTTC
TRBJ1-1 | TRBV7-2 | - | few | CASSFVQGKAFF | TGTGCCAGCAGCTTTGTACAGGGAAAAGCTTTCTTT
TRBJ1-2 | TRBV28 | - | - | CASSNLNGYTF | TGTGCCAGCAGTAATCTTAATGGCTACACCTTC
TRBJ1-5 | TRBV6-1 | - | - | CASSREEPQHF | TGTGCCAGCAGCCGCGAGGAGCCCCAGCATTTT
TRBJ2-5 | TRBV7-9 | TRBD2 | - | CASSLRSSGSGETQYF | TGTGCCAGCAGCTTACGGTCTAGCGGGAGTGGAGAGACCCAGTACTTC
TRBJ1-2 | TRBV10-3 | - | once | CAISARAQGPYGYTF | TGTGCCATCAGTGCCCGGGCCCAGGGTCCCTATGGCTACACCTTC
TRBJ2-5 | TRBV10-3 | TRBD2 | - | CAISSGLAGEGGETQYF | TGTGCCATCAGCTCGGGACTAGCGGGAGAGGGGGGAGAGACCCAGTACTTC
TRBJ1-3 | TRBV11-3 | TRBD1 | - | CASSFDRTGRGNTIYF | TGTGCCAGCAGCTTCGACCGGACAGGGCGGGGAAACACCATATATTTT
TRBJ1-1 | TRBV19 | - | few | CASSTNTEAFF | TGTGCCAGTAGTACGAACACTGAAGCTTTCTTT
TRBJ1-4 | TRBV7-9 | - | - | CASSMDSRIEKLFF | TGTGCCAGCAGCATGGACAGCAGAATTGAAAAACTGTTTTTT
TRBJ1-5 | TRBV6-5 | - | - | CASSYSRQGGQHF | TGTGCCAGCAGTTACTCCCGGCAGGGCGGCCAGCATTTT
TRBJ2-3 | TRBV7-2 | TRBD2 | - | CASSPGLAGGVTDTQYF | TGTGCCAGCAGCCCTGGACTAGCGGGAGGGGTCACAGATACGCAGTATTTT
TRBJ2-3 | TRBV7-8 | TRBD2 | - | CASTGRTSWTDTQYF | TGTGCCAGCACCGGTAGGACTAGTTGGACAGATACGCAGTATTTT
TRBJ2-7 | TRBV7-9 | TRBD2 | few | CASSLSTSGRPAEQYF | TGTGCCAGCAGCTTATCGACTAGCGGGAGGCCGGCCGAGCAGTACTTC
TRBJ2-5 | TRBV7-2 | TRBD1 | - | CASSQSTGGAETQYF | TGTGCCAGCAGCCAATCGACAGGGGGCGCAGAGACCCAGTACTTC
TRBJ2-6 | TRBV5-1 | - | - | CASSTGTSGANVLTF | TGCGCCAGCAGCACAGGGACCTCTGGGGCCAACGTCCTGACTTTC
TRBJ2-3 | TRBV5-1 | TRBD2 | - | CASSFGNSGGTDTQYF | TGCGCCAGCAGCTTCGGAAATAGCGGGGGCACAGATACGCAGTATTTT
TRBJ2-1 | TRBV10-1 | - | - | CASSELGGEQFF | TGCGCCAGCAGTGAGTTGGGTGGTGAGCAGTTCTTC
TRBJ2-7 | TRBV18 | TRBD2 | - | CASSPPTSGSSDEQYF | TGTGCCAGCTCACCACCGACTAGCGGGAGCTCGGACGAGCAGTACTTC
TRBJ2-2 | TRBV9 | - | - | CASSVATAGSGGELFF | TGTGCCAGCAGCGTAGCTACCGCGGGGTCGGGCGGGGAGCTGTTTTTT